Ten or more counts support the clone carrying this T cell receptor beta chain. Its target is not known. The record originates from a study of early T cells in non-severe SARS-CoV-2 infection. Study findings and constraints: Matches to VDJdb favored anti-spike CD8 responses and missed private and CD4 specificities.

Attachment of unique molecular identifiers was made to individual cDNA molecules. TCRdb called the 5' RACE reads again in MiXCR, with one record for every CDR3 protein. This sample has tens of thousands of distinct CDR3 sequences, with 12% found just once. Specimen: whole blood. The TCR was taken from an adult who was a healthcare worker with PCR-confirmed SARS-CoV-2 infection or an uninfected control (not recorded which).

DNA for the CDR3: TGTGCCAGCAGCTTAGATTTCGGGGACAGACCTTACGAGCAGTACTTC. Its translation: CASSLDFGDRPYEQYF. The chain carries TRBV11-2 and TRBJ2-7; 7 bases agree with TRBD1. CDR1 and CDR2 (germline): SGHAT, FQNNGV. The CDR3 consists of 16 residues. V dropped 0 bases and J dropped 4; count of bases not matched to a gene: 9.